Listed here are 20 T cell receptor beta chains from one sample, sequenced in a study of CD8 T cells in Susac syndrome. When the RNA was reverse transcribed, random hexamers were used with an input of about 0.5 to 1 ug. MiXCR was run by TCRdb on the immunoSEQ multiplex PCR reads, yielding one entry per CDR3 protein. The sample lists around 190,000 distinct CDR3 sequences; roughly 92% were seen once. Sequenced: CD4+ T cells from PBMCs. The receptor source for this set is a human donor in good health.

In regard to this clonotype: One end of the junction is discordant with germline, which a read error may explain. The V and J genes are TRBV3-1 and TRBJ1-3; D gene ambiguous. This CDR3 contains 15 residues. Germline-derived CDR1 and CDR2 are LGHDT and YNNKEL (reference sequence). CDR3 amino acids: CASSPRTFSENTIYF. The DNA for the CDR3 is TGTGCCAGCAGCCCCCGGACGTTCTCTGAAAACACCATATATTTT.

The V gene is TRBV7-3, the J gene TRBJ2-7; D tentatively reads TRBD1 or TRBD2 (5 bases each). Germline V lookup: CDR1 SGHTA, CDR2 FQGTGA. The length of the CDR3 is 17 residues. Deletions cut 0 bases from V and 4 bases from J, with 19 bases between. The CDR3 is CASSLTPGRTREYEQYF. CDR3 nucleotide sequence: TGTGCCAGCAGCTTAACTCCGGGGCGGACACGGGAATACGAGCAGTACTTC.

The chain uses TRBV6-1 and TRBJ1-4; a possible D gene is TRBD1 (6 bases). Germline V gene data show CDR1 as MNHNS and CDR2 as SASEGT. The ends were cut back, 6 bases at V and 5 bases at J, with 16 bases in the middle. There are 15 residues in the CDR3. CDR3 in amino acids: CASRGGGQGNEKLFF. In nucleotides, the CDR3 is TGTGCCAGCAGAGGAGGGGGGCAGGGAAATGAAAAACTGTTTTTT.

The rearrangement links TRBV7-2 to TRBJ1-2; D not certain. The V end lost 2 bases, the J end lost 2 bases, and 6 bases lay between the germline ends. CDR1 and CDR2 (germline): SGHTA, FQGNSA. There are 13 residues in the CDR3. This CDR3 reads CASSLRPNYGYTF. The DNA of the CDR3 is TGTGCCAGCAGCTTAAGACCGAACTATGGCTACACCTTC.

The chain combines TRBV4-1 with TRBJ1-3, with 9 positions matching TRBD1. Germline V gene sequence: CDR1 MGHRA, CDR2 YSYEKL. This CDR3 has 19 residues. V trimming: 0 bases; J trimming: 2 bases; junction bases outside the gene matches: 11. The CDR3 coding sequence is TGCGCCAGCAGCCAAGAGGGGACAGGGCGTTTGGTCCCTGGAAACACCATATATTTT. Protein product: CASSQEGTGRLVPGNTIYF.

This chain links TRBV19 with TRBJ2-2, with D maybe TRBD2 (5 bases). Deletions cut 3 bases from V and 7 bases from J, with 12 bases between. The CDR3 length is 14 residues. Germline V CDR1 and CDR2: LNHDA, SQIVND (reference sequence). The CDR3 DNA reads TGTGCCAGTAGTATGCGGGCGGCCGGCGGGGAGCTGTTTTTT. It specifies CASSMRAAGGELFF.

V gene TRBV7-2 combines with J gene TRBJ1-1, with a possible D match to TRBD1 (5 bases). Trimming cost V 0 bases and J 11 bases, with 7 bases left between them. Germline V CDR1 and CDR2: SGHTA, FQGNSA. This CDR3 has 11 amino acids. The CDR3 DNA reads TGTGCCAGCAGCTTAGCCAGGGATGCTTTCTTT. The encoded protein is CASSLARDAFF. Full variable domain (missing parts from reference TRBV7-2 and TRBJ1-1): GAGVSQSPSNKVTEKGKDVELRCDPISGHTALYWYRQSLGQGLEFLIYFQGNSAPDKSGLPSDRFSAERTGGSVSTLTIQRTQQEDSAVYLCASSLARDAFFGQGTRLTVV.

The chain combines TRBV28 with TRBJ2-2; no definite D call. The V end was cut by 5 bases, the J end by 3 bases, with 13 bases between. The germline CDR1 and CDR2 sequences are MDHEN and SYDVKM. The CDR3 spans 15 residues. The CDR3 reads CASSGKGWYTGELFF. CDR3 bases: TGTGCCAGCAGTGGTAAGGGTTGGTACACCGGGGAGCTGTTTTTT.

The chain recombines TRBV12-3 or TRBV12-4 with TRBJ2-5, with TRBD2 matching over 10 bases. J gave up 1 base and V 7 bases, and 6 bases lay outside the gene matches. The CDR3 is 15 amino acids. In nucleotides, the CDR3 is TGTGCCAGCAAGATAAGCGGGGGGGCCCAAGAGACCCAGTACTTC. It specifies CASKISGGAQETQYF.

The chain recombines TRBV20-1 with TRBJ1-6, with D maybe TRBD1 (5 bases). This CDR3 contains 16 residues. The V end was cut by 4 bases, the J end by 0 bases, with 13 bases between. Germline CDR1 and CDR2: DFQATT and SNEGSKA (reference sequence). The CDR3: CSAKDWTSSYNSPLHF. The DNA of the CDR3 is TGCAGTGCTAAAGACTGGACAAGCTCCTATAATTCACCCCTCCACTTT.

The rearrangement links TRBV7-9 to TRBJ1-1; no definite D call. V lost 0 bases and J lost 1, with 15 bases in between. The CDR3 is made up of 17 amino acids. Germline CDR1 is SEHNR and CDR2 is FQNEAQ (reference sequence). The CDR3 region is CASSLAQLGPANTEAFF. CDR3 in DNA: TGTGCCAGCAGCTTAGCGCAATTAGGCCCAGCGAACACTGAAGCTTTCTTT.

This sequence joins TRBV28 and TRBJ1-2; D unclear. Germline loops: CDR1 MDHEN, CDR2 SYDVKM. The CDR3 loop spans 13 amino acids. Trimming removed 5 bases at V and 7 bases at J, with 14 bases between. The CDR3 DNA is TGTGCCAGCAGTCTTCAAGTAGGCGTTGGCTACACCTTC. Amino acid sequence: CASSLQVGVGYTF.

This clonotype was counted once. The rearrangement uses TRBV24-1 and TRBJ1-4, with D uncertain. V lost 2 bases, J lost 4 bases, and 7 bases lay in between. The germline V gene encodes CDR1 KGHDR and CDR2 SFDVKD. CDR3 length: 14 amino acids. The CDR3 region has the DNA TGTGCCACCAGTGATTCTGCAGTTAATGAAAAACTGTTTTTT. Its translation: CATSDSAVNEKLFF.

This chain connects TRBV4-3 to TRBJ2-4; D is perhaps TRBD1 (7 bases). CDR1 and CDR2 (germline): LGHNA, YSLEER. The CDR3 runs 18 residues. V was trimmed by 4 bases and J by 2 bases, leaving 21 bases between them. In nucleotides, the CDR3 is TGCGCCAGCAGCCTAGGGGGGAGACAGGGAAGAACCAAAAACATTCAGTACTTC. Translated, it gives CASSLGGRQGRTKNIQYF.

The V and J genes are TRBV29-1 and TRBJ1-5; TRBD1 agrees at 8 bases. V shed 8 bases and J 5 bases; nucleotides not matched to a gene: 8. The CDR3 covers 13 residues. In germline, CDR1 is SQVTM, CDR2 ANQGSEA. The CDR3 nucleotides read TGCAGCTTCGGACAGGGAAGGGATCAGCCCCAGCATTTT. The encoded protein is CSFGQGRDQPQHF. Full variable domain (rest looked up from reference TRBV29-1 and TRBJ1-5): SAVISQKPSRDICQRGTSLTIQCQVDSQVTMMFWYRQQPGQSLTLIATANQGSEATYESGFVIDKFPISRPNLTFSTLTVSNMSPEDSSIYLCSFGQGRDQPQHFGDGTRLSIL.

The chain is built from TRBV5-1 and TRBJ2-3; the D gene could be TRBD1 or TRBD2 (6 bases each). Germline V gene sequence: CDR1 SGHRS, CDR2 YFSETQ. V was clipped by 4 bases and J by 9 bases, with 18 bases between them. This CDR3 spans 14 amino acids. The CDR3 loop is CASSPGAGLGTQYF. CDR3 DNA sequence: TGCGCCAGCAGCCCGGGGGCAGGTTTGGGAACGCAGTATTTT.

This clonotype has a single count. The CDR3 DNA is TGCGCCAGCAGCTTGGACAGCAATAATTCACCCCTCCACTTT. Amino acid sequence: CASSLDSNNSPLHF. V and J are TRBV5-1 and TRBJ1-6; no firm D call. From germline, CDR1 is SGHRS and CDR2 YFSETQ. V was clipped by 0 bases and J by 5 bases, with 6 bases between them. The CDR3 spans 14 residues.

V gene TRBV2 combines with J gene TRBJ2-2; perhaps TRBD2 as D (7 bases). The CDR3 is 17 amino acids. V was cut by 4 bases and J by 0 bases, with 15 bases left in between. Germline-derived CDR1 and CDR2 are SNHLY and FYNNEI. Written as DNA, the CDR3 is TGTGCCAGCAGTGGCCAGCGGGGACACGCGAACACCGGGGAGCTGTTTTTT. Protein: CASSGQRGHANTGELFF.

This clonotype was seen only once. The genes are TRBV28 and TRBJ1-6; tentatively, D is TRBD1 (6 bases). Germline V gives CDR1 MDHEN, CDR2 SYDVKM. The CDR3 is 15 residues long. Trimming left V 4 bases short and J 0 bases short, with 7 bases between. The CDR3 sequence is CASSSGVSYNSPLHF. In DNA, the CDR3 is TGTGCCAGCAGTTCAGGGGTCTCCTATAATTCACCCCTCCACTTT.

V gene TRBV20-1 combines with J gene TRBJ2-4; D gene unclear. This CDR3 comprises 13 residues. CDR1 is DFQATT and CDR2 is SNEGSKA in the germline V gene (reference sequence). V gave up 6 bases and J gave up 7 bases, with 16 bases separating them. CDR3 bases: TGCAGTGCCCCTTTCGGAACCGGGAACATTCAGTACTTC. Its translation: CSAPFGTGNIQYF.